The 4 T cell receptor beta chains below all came from one sample that was sequenced in a study of blood T cell repertoires in COVID-19. The method was immunoSEQ multiplex PCR; TCRdb's version includes in-frame clones alone and lacks a portion of them. The data contain 100,000 to 150,000 clones, 92% of them singletons. Sequenced: peripheral blood. Receptor source: a man between 45 and 60 years old with COVID-19, enrolled during active disease.

The chain uses TRBV24-1 and TRBJ2-1; tentatively, D is TRBD2 (5 bases). The V and J ends lost 5 bases and 10 bases respectively, with 11 bases between them. Looked up from germline, CDR1 is KGHDR and CDR2 is SFDVKD. The CDR3 length is 12 residues. The CDR3 nucleotides read TGTGCCACCAGTGCCAGAGGGCCGGAGCAGTTCTTC. Amino acids: CATSARGPEQFF.

The chain links TRBV5-1 to TRBJ1-2; 7 bases are shared with TRBD1. V gave up 1 base and J gave up 5 bases; unmatched junction bases: 2. CDR1 and CDR2 (germline): SGHRS, YFSETQ. CDR3 size: 13 residues. DNA of the CDR3: TGCGCCAGCAGCTTGAGGGACAGATATGGCTACACCTTC. Translating gives CASSLRDRYGYTF.

The chain employs TRBV15 and TRBJ2-7; 12 bases line up with TRBD1. The CDR3 runs 15 residues. Germline V gene lookup returns CDR1 LNHNV and CDR2 YYDKDF (reference sequence). Trimming removed 3 bases from V and 5 bases from J; junction bases left unmatched: 5. CDR3 sequence: CATSSRDRGQNEQYF. Written as DNA, the CDR3 is TGTGCCACCAGCAGCCGGGACAGGGGGCAGAACGAGCAGTACTTC.

CDR3 loop: CASSVQSSSYNEQFF. CDR3 DNA sequence: TGTGCCAGCAGCGTTCAGTCCAGCTCCTACAATGAGCAGTTCTTC. V usage is TRBV9 and J usage is TRBJ2-1; D is ambiguous. The V end was cut by 2 bases, the J end by 0 bases, with 9 bases between. This CDR3 spans 15 amino acids. Germline V gives CDR1 SGDLS, CDR2 YYNGEE.